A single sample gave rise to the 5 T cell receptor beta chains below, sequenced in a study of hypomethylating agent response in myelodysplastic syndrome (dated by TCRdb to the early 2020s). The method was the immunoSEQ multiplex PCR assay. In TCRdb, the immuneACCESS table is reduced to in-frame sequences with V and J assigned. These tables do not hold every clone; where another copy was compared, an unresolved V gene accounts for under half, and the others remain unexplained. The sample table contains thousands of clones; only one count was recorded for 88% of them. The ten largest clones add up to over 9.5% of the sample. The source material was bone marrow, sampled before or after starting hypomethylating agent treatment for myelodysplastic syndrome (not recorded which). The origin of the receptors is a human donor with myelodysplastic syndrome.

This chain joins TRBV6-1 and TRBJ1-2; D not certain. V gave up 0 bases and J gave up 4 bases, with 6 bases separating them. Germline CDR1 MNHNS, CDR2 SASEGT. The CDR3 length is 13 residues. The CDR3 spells CASSEALSYGYTF. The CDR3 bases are TGTGCCAGCAGTGAAGCGCTTTCCTATGGCTACACCTTC.

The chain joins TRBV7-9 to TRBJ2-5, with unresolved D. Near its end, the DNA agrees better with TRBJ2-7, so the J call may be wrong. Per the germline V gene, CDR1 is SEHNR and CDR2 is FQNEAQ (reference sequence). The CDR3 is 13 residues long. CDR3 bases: TGTGCCAGCAGCCCCGACTCGAAGGACGAGCAGTACTTC. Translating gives CASSPDSKDEQYF.

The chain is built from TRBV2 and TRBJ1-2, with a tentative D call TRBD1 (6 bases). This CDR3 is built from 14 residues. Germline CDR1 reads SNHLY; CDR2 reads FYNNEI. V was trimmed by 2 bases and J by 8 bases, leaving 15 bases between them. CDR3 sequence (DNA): TGTGCCAGCAGTGAATGGACAGCCCGGGGAGGCTACACCTTC. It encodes CASSEWTARGGYTF.

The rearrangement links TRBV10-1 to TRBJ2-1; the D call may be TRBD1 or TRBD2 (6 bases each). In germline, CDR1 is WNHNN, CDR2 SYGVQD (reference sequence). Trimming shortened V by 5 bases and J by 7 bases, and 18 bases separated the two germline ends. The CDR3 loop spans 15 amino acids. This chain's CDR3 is CASSPGETGRNEQFF. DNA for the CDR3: TGCGCCAGCAGTCCGGGGGAGACAGGCCGGAATGAGCAGTTCTTC.

CDR3 sequence (DNA): TGTGCCAGCTCGGAGGGGTCGAGGACTGAAGCTTTCTTT. Protein product: CASSEGSRTEAFF. The chain uses TRBV18 and TRBJ1-1; weak D call: TRBD1 (5 bases). CDR3 length equals 13 residues. The V gene's germline CDR1 is KGHSH and CDR2 LQKENI. V lost 6 bases and J 5 bases, leaving 13 bases between the germline ends.